This section outlines one T cell receptor (beta chain) sequence together with its context. Its specificity is not known. The source of the sample is a study of CD4 T cells in relation to SARS-CoV-2 and coronaviruses. The wider study: ViraFEST: approximately eleven-day antigen culture of PBMCs, then TCR beta CDR3 sequencing. Findings and limits, study-wide: The assay detects memory recall responses, not culture-primed primary responses.

Sequencing used immunoSEQ multiplex PCR; TCRdb keeps in-frame clones, though not all of them. The sample contains around 34,000 clones, roughly 73% of which appear only once. For 10 days, 10^5 sorted CD4+ cells grew with T cell-depleted PBMCs and CEF. The germline gives CDR1 SGHRS, CDR2 YFSETQ. V was pared by 2 bases and J by 7 bases, with 5 bases of the junction left unmatched. This CDR3 has 14 residues. This chain connects TRBV5-1 to TRBJ2-1; 8 bases match TRBD2. The receptor comes from an adult with COVID-19. The sequenced sample consisted of memory CD4+ T cells from PBMCs, cultured in vitro. CDR3 amino acids: CASSFSGEGNEQFF. CDR3 DNA sequence: TGCGCCAGCAGCTTTAGCGGGGAAGGGAATGAGCAGTTCTTC. Full variable domain (outside the CDR3, taken from reference TRBV5-1 and TRBJ2-1): KAGVTQTPRYLIKTRGQQVTLSCSPISGHRSVSWYQQTPGQGLQFLFEYFSETQRNKGNFPGRFSGRQFSNSRSEMNVSTLELGDSALYLCASSFSGEGNEQFFGPGTRLTVL.